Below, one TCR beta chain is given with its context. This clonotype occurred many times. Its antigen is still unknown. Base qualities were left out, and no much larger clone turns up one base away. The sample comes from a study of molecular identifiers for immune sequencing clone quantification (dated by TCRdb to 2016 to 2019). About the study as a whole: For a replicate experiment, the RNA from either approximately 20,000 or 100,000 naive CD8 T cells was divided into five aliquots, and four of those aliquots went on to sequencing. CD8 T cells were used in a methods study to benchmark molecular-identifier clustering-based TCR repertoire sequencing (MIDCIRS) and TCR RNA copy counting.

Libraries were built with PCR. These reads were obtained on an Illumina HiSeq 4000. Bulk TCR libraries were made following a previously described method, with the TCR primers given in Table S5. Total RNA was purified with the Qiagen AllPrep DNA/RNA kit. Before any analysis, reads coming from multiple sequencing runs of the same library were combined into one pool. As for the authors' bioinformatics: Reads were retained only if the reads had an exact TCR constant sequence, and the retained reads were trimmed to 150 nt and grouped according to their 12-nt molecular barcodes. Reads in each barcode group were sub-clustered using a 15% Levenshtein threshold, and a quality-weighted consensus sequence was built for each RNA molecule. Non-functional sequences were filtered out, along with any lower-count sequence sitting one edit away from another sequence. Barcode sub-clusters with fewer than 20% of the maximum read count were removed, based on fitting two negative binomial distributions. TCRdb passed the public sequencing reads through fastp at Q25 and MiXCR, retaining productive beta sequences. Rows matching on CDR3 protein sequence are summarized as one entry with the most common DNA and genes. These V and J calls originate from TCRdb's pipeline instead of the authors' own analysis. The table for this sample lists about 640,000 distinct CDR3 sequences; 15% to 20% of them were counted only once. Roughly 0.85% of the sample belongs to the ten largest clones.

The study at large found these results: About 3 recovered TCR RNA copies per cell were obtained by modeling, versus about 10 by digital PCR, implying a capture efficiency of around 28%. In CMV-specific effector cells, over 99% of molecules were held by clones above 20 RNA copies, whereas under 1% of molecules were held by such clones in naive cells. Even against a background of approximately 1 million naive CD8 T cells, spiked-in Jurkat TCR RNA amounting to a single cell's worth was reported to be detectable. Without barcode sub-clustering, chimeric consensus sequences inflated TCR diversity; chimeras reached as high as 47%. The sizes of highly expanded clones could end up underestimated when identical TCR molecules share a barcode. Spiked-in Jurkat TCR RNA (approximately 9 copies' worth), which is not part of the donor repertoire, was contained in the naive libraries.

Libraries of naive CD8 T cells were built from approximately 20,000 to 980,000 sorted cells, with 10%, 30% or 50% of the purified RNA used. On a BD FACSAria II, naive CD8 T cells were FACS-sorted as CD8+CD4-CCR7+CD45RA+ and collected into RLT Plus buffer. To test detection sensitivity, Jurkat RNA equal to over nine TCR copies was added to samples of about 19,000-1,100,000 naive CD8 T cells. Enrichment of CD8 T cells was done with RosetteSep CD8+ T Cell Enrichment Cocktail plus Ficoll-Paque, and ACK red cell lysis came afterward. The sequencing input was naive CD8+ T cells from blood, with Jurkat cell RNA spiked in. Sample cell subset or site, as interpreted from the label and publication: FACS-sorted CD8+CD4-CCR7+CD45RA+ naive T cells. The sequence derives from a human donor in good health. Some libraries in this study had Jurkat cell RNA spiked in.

The nucleotide sequence is TGTGCCAGCAGTCTCCCCCCGAGCACAGGAAGCTCTGGGGCCAACGTCCTGACTTTC. This codes for CASSLPPSTGSSGANVLTF. The chain employs TRBV6-2 or TRBV6-3 and TRBJ2-6; D gene: possibly TRBD1, on 5 matching bases. The CDR3 numbers 19 residues from cysteine through phenylalanine. Kept here is only the CDR3 DNA, which spans 57 bases and is read in frame from base 1. V gives up 5 bases and J gives up 0 bases, and the segment between their germline ends measures 20 bases. For CDR1 and CDR2, the germline V gene lists MNHEY and SVGEGT.